The 7 T cell receptor beta chains reported below all come from one sample, sequenced in a study of glioma-infiltrating T cells after dendritic cell vaccination. Clones were read by immunoSEQ multiplex PCR, and TCRdb kept only the in-frame ones, dropping some. The table records about 92,000 clones, about nine tenths of them present only once. The specimen was blood, collected before dendritic cell vaccination. All receptors derive from a human donor with glioblastoma.

The V gene is TRBV2, the J gene TRBJ2-2; TRBD2 agrees at 7 bases. There are 14 residues in the CDR3. V was pared by 7 bases and J by 5 bases, with 7 bases of the junction left unmatched. The germline gives CDR1 SNHLY, CDR2 FYNNEI. The CDR3 protein is CASISGDLTGELFF. CDR3 DNA: TGTGCCAGCATCAGCGGGGACCTGACCGGGGAGCTGTTTTTT.

As DNA, the CDR3 is TGTGCCAGCAGTTTCTCGGGGGGGAAGACCGGGGAGCTGTTTTTT. Protein product: CASSFSGGKTGELFF. V and J are TRBV28 and TRBJ2-2; 8 bases match TRBD2. Germline values: CDR1 MDHEN, CDR2 SYDVKM. V gave up 3 bases and J gave up 5 bases; unmatched junction bases: 5. This CDR3 contains 15 residues.

This chain links TRBV2 with TRBJ2-2, with unresolved D. Germline V CDR1 and CDR2: SNHLY, FYNNEI. The length of the CDR3 is 16 residues. Trimming shortened V by 4 bases and J by 2 bases, and 14 bases separated the two germline ends. The CDR3 DNA sequence: TGTGCCAGCAGTGTAGAGAGCACCACTAACACCGGGGAGCTGTTTTTT. It yields the protein CASSVESTTNTGELFF.

The chain has TRBV5-1 and TRBJ2-5, with 11 bases identical to TRBD1. CDR1 SGHRS and CDR2 YFSETQ come from the germline V gene. There are 15 residues in the CDR3. V dropped 4 bases and J dropped 5; count of bases not matched to a gene: 7. The chain's CDR3 is CASSPGQGARETQYF. CDR3 nucleotide sequence: TGCGCCAGCAGCCCTGGACAGGGGGCTAGGGAGACCCAGTACTTC.

This clone was counted between two and nine times. This rearrangement joins TRBV19 to TRBJ1-3; a weak D match, TRBD1 (5 bases). Germline V gene data show CDR1 as LNHDA and CDR2 as SQIVND (reference sequence). V dropped 5 bases and J dropped 0 bases, with 17 bases sitting between them. The CDR3 is made up of 17 amino acids. Here the CDR3 reads CASSSRDRTSSGNTIYF. CDR3 bases: TGTGCCAGTAGTTCCCGGGACCGGACTAGCTCTGGAAACACCATATATTTT.

This clone has just one count. The chain has TRBV20-1 and TRBJ1-2; unclear D gene. From germline, CDR1 is DFQATT and CDR2 SNEGSKA (reference sequence). This CDR3 has 11 amino acids. Trimming stripped 3 bases from V and 8 bases from J, with 10 bases between. The CDR3 nucleotides are TGCAGTGCTAGCGAGGGTTTGGGCTACACCTTC. This codes for CSASEGLGYTF.

This chain connects TRBV4-2 to TRBJ1-3; 9 nucleotides agree with TRBD1. CDR3 size: 16 residues. Germline V CDR1 and CDR2: LGHNA, YNFKEQ. Losses at the gene ends were 1 base for V and 4 bases for J; bases not matched to a gene: 5. As DNA, the CDR3 is TGTGCCAGCAGCCAAGGGACAGGGGTACCGGGAAACACCATATATTTT. Translation: CASSQGTGVPGNTIYF.